A single T cell receptor (beta chain) is shown here with its context. The data were taken from a study of blood T cell repertoires in COVID-19. Study in general: COVID-19 samples from acute and convalescent phases originated in the United States, Italy and Spain. The analysed material was cDNA or gDNA that came from T cells, B-cell-depleted T cells, or PBMCs.

V was pared by 2 bases and J by 1 base, with 7 bases between. This CDR3 contains 14 residues. Germline V gene lookup returns CDR1 SGHNT and CDR2 YYREEE (reference sequence). The authors' processing: Estimated nucleated cell counts came from reference gene primer amplification. Some clones are missing from TCRdb's copy, which holds only in-frame ones; the method was immunoSEQ multiplex PCR. D and trimming come from the DNA, and the V and J calls and clone size come from that table. The top ten clones hold 6.6% of a sample with approximately 70,000 clones, around nine tenths of them seen once. The sequence was collected from a man in his fifties or sixties with active COVID-19. The chain has TRBV5-4 and TRBJ1-5; no firm D call. The specimen sequenced was peripheral blood. DNA of the CDR3: TGTGCCAGCAGCTTTGGTGGCAGCAATCAGCCCCAGCATTTT. Protein product: CASSFGGSNQPQHF.